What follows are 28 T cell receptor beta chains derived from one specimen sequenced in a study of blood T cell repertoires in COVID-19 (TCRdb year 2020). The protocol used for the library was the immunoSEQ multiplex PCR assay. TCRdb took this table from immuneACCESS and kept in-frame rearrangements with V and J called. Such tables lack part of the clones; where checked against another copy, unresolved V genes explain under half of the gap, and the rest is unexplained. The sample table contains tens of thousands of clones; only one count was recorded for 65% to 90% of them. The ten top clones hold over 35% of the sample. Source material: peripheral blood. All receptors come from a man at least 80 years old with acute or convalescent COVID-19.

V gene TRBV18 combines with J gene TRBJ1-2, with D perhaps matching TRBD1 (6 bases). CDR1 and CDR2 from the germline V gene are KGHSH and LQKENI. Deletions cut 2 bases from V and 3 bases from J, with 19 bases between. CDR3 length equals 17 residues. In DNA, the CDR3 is TGTGCCAGCTCACCAGGGTGGCAGGGGACGGTGGACTATGGCTACACCTTC. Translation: CASSPGWQGTVDYGYTF.

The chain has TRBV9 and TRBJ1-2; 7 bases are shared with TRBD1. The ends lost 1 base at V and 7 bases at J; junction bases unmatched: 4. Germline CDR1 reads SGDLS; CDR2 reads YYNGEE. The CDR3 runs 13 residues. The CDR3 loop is CASSVRGLGGYTF. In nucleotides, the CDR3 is TGTGCCAGCAGCGTAAGGGGGCTGGGTGGCTACACCTTC. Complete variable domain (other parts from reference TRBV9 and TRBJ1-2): DSGVTQTPKHLITATGQRVTLRCSPRSGDLSVYWYQQSLDQGLQFLIQYYNGEERAKGNILERFSAQQFPDLHSELNLSSLELGDSALYFCASSVRGLGGYTFGSGTRLTVV.

This CDR3 reads CASSLGRASTDTQYF. The CDR3 DNA reads as TGCGCCAGCAGCTTGGGCAGGGCGAGCACAGATACGCAGTATTTT. J is TRBJ2-3 and V is TRBV5-1; tentatively, D is TRBD1 (5 bases). The V end lost 0 bases, the J end lost 0 bases, and 8 bases lay between the germline ends. Germline CDR1 is SGHRS and CDR2 is YFSETQ. The CDR3 has 15 amino acids.

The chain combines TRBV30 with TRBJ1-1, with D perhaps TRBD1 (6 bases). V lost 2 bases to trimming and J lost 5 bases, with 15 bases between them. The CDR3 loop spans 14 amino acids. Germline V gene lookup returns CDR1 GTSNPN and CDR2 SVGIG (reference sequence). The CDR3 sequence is CAWSRWAGETEAFF. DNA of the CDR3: TGTGCCTGGAGTCGTTGGGCAGGGGAGACTGAAGCTTTCTTT. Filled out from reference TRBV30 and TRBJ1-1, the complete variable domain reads SQTIHQWPATLVQPVGSPLSLECTVEGTSNPNLYWYRQAAGRGLQLLFYSVGIGQISSEVPQNLSASRPQDRQFILSSKKLLLSDSGFYLCAWSRWAGETEAFFGQGTRLTVV.

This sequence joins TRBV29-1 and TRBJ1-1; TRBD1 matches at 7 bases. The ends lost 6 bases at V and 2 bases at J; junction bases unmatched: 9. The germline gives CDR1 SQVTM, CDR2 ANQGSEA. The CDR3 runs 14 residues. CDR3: CSVLRGGINTEAFF. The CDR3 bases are TGCAGCGTCCTCCGAGGGGGCATTAACACTGAAGCTTTCTTT.

DNA of the CDR3: TGTGCCAGCAGTTACTCGAGAGGCAGGGGTGATACGCAGTATTTT. The encoded protein is CASSYSRGRGDTQYF. The genes are TRBV6-5 and TRBJ2-3; D might be TRBD1 (6 bases). The CDR3 is 15 amino acids. The V gene's germline CDR1 is MNHEY and CDR2 SVGAGI. V lost 0 bases and J lost 6, with 13 bases in between.

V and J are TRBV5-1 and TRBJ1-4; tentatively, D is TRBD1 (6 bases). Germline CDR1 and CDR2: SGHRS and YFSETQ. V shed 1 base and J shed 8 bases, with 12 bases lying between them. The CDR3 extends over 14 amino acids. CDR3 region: CASSLTGTGEKLFF. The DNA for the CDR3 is TGCGCCAGCAGCTTGACAGGGACCGGGGAAAAACTGTTTTTT.

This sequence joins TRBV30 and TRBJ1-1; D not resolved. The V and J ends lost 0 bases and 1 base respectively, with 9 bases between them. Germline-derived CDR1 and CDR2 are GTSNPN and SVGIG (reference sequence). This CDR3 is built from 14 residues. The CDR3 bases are TGTGCCTGGAGTGTACTGGTTAGGAACACTGAAGCTTTCTTT. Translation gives CAWSVLVRNTEAFF.

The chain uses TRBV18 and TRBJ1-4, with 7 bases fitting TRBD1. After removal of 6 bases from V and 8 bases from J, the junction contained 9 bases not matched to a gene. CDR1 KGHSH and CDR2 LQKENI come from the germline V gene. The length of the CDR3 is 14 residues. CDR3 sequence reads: CASSPTGSSEKLFF. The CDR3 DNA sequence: TGTGCCAGCTCCCCGACAGGGAGTTCCGAAAAACTGTTTTTT.

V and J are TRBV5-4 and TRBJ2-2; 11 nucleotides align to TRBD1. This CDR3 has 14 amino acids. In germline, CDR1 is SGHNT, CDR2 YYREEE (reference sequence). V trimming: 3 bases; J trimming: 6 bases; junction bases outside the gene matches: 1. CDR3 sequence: CASSWGQGAGELFF. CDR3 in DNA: TGTGCCAGCAGCTGGGGACAGGGGGCCGGGGAGCTGTTTTTT.

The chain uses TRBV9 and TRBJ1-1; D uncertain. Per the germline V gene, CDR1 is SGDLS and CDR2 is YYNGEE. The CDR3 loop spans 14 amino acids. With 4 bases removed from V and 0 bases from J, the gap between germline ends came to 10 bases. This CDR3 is CASSSTPVNTEAFF. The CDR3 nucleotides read TGTGCCAGCAGCTCCACCCCGGTGAACACTGAAGCTTTCTTT.

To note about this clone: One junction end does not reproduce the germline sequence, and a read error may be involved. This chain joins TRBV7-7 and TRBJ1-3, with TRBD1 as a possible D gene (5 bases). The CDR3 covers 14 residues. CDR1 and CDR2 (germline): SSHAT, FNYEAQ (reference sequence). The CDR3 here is CASSSTVSGNTIYF. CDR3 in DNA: TGTGCTAGCAGCTCGACAGTCTCTGGAAACACCATATATTTT.

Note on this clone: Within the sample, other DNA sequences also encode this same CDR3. The CDR3 reads CASSFSSSSYNEQFF. For the CDR3, the DNA is TGTGCCAGCAGCTTTTCCTCGAGCTCCTACAATGAGCAGTTCTTC. The chain employs TRBV7-3 and TRBJ2-1; D is unclear. V shed 3 bases and J shed 0 bases, with 9 bases lying between them. Germline V CDR1 and CDR2: SGHTA, FQGTGA. The CDR3 contains 15 residues.

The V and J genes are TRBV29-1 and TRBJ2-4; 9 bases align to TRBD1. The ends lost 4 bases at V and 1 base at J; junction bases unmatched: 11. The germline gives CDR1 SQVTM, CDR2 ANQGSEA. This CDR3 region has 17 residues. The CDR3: CSVASGTGRWAKNIQYF. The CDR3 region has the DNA TGCAGCGTTGCCTCCGGGACAGGGAGATGGGCCAAAAACATTCAGTACTTC.

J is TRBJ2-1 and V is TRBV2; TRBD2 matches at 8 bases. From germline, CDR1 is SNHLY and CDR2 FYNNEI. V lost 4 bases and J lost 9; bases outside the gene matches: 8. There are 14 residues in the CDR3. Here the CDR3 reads CASSAGTRNGEQFF. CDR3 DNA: TGTGCCAGCAGTGCCGGGACTAGGAATGGTGAGCAGTTCTTC.

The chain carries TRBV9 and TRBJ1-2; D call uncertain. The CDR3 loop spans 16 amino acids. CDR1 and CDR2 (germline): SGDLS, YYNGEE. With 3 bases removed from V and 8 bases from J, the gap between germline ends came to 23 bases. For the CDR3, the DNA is TGTGCCAGCAGCGAATCTCATCAGAGGGCCTCAAGCGGCTACACCTTC. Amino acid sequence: CASSESHQRASSGYTF.

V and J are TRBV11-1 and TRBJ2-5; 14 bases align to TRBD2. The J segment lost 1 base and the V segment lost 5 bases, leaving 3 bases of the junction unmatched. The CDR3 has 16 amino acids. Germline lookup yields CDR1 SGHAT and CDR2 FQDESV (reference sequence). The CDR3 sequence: CASSQGLAGGQETQYF. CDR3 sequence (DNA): TGTGCCAGCAGCCAAGGACTAGCGGGGGGCCAAGAGACCCAGTACTTC. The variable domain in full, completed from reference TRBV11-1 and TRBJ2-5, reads EAEVAQSPRYKITEKSQAVAFWCDPISGHATLYWYRQILGQGPELLVQFQDESVVDDSQLPKDRFSAERLKGVDSTLKIQPAELGDSAMYLCASSQGLAGGQETQYFGPGTRLLVL.

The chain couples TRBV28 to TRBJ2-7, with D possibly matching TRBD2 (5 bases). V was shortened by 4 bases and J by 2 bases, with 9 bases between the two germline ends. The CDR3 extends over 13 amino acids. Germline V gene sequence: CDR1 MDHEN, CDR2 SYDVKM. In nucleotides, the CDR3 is TGTGCCAGCAGTTCCTTCGGGGCCTACGAGCAGTACTTC. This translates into CASSSFGAYEQYF.

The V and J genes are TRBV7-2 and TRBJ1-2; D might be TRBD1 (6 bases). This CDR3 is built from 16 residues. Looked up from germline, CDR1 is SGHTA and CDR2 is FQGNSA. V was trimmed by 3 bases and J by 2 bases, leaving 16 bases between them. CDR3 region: CASSLGGAEGNYGYTF. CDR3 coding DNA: TGTGCCAGCAGCTTGGGGGGGGCAGAGGGCAACTATGGCTACACCTTC.

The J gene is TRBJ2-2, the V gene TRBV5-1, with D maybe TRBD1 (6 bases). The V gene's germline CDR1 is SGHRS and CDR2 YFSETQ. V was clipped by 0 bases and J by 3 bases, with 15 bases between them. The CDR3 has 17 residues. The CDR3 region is CASSLAHRAGDTGELFF. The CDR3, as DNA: TGCGCCAGCAGCTTGGCCCACAGGGCAGGCGACACCGGGGAGCTGTTTTTT.

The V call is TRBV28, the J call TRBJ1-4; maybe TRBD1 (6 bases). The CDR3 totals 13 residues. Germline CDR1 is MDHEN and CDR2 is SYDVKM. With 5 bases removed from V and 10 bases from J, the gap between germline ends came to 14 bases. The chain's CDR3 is CASSPQGNGKLFF. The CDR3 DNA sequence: TGTGCCAGCAGTCCCCAGGGGAACGGAAAACTGTTTTTT.

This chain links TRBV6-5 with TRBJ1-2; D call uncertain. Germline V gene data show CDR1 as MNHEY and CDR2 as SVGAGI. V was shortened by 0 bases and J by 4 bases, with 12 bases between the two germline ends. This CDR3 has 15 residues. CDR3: CASSYSRRQSYGYTF. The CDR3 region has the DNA TGTGCCAGCAGTTACTCGAGGAGGCAGAGCTATGGCTACACCTTC.

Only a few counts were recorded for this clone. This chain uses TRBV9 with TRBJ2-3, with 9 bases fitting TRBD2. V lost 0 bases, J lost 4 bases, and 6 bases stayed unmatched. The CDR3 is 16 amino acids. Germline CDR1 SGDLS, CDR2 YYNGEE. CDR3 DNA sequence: TGTGCCAGCAGCGTAGGCTCCGGCGGGAGGGCAGATACGCAGTATTTT. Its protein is CASSVGSGGRADTQYF.

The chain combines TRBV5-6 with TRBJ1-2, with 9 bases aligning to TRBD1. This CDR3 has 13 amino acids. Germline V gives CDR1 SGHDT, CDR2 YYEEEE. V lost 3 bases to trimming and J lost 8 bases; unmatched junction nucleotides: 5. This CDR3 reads CASSWGTGLGYTF. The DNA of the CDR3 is TGTGCCAGCAGCTGGGGGACAGGGCTGGGCTACACCTTC.

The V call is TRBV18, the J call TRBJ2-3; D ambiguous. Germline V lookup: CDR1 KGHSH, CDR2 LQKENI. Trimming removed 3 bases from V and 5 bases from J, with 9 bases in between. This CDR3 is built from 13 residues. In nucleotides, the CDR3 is TGTGCCAGCTCACCTCCTGTACTAGATACGCAGTATTTT. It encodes CASSPPVLDTQYF.

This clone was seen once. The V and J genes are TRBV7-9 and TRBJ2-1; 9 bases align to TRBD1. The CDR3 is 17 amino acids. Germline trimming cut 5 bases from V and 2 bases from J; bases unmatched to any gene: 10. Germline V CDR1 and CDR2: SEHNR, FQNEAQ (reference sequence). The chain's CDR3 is CASSPPEGDRAYNEQFF. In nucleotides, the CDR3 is TGTGCCAGCAGCCCCCCGGAAGGGGACAGGGCCTACAATGAGCAGTTCTTC. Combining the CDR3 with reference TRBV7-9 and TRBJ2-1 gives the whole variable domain DTGVSQNPRHKITKRGQNVTFRCDPISEHNRLYWYRQTLGQGPEFLTYFQNEAQLEKSRLLSDRFSAERPKGSFSTLEIQRTEQGDSAMYLCASSPPEGDRAYNEQFFGPGTRLTVL.

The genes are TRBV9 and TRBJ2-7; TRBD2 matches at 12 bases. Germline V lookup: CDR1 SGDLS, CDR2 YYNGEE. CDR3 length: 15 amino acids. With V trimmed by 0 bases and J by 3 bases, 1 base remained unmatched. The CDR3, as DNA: TGTGCCAGCAGCGTAGGACTAGCGGGAGTCTACGAGCAGTACTTC. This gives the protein CASSVGLAGVYEQYF.

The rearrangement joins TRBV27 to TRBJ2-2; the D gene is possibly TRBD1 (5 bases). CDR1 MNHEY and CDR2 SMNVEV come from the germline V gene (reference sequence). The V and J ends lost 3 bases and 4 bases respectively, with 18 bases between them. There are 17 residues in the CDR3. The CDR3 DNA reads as TGTGCCAGCAGTTTGGGAAGGGGTGTTGGGTTCACCGGGGAGCTGTTTTTT. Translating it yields CASSLGRGVGFTGELFF.